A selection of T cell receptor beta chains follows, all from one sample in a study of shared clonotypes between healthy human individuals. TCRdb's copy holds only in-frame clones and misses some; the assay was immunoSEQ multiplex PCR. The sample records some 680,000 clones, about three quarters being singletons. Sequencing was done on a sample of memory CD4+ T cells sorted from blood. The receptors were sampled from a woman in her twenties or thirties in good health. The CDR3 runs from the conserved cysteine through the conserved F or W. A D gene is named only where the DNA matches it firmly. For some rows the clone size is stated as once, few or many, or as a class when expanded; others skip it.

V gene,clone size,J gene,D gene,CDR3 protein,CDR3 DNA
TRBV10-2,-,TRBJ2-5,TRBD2,CASSEPGLAGGNQETQYF,TGCGCCAGCAGCGAGCCGGGACTAGCGGGAGGTAACCAAGAGACCCAGTACTTC
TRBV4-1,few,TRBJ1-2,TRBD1,CASSQEGQRAATF,TGCGCCAGCAGCCAAGAGGGACAGAGGGCCGCCACCTTC
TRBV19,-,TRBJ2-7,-,CASSRSDEQYF,TGTGCCAGTAGTCGATCTGACGAGCAGTACTTC
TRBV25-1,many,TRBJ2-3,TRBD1,CASSEVGQRDTQYF,TGTGCCAGCAGTGAAGTGGGACAGAGAGATACGCAGTATTTT
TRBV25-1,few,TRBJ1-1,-,CASREQGNTEAFF,TGTGCCAGCAGGGAACAGGGGAACACTGAAGCTTTCTTT
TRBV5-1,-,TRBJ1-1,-,CASSLNKGGNTEAFF,TGCGCCAGCAGCTTGAATAAAGGGGGGAACACTGAAGCTTTCTTT
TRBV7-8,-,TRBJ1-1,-,CASSRTVEAFF,TGTGCCAGCAGCAGGACAGTTGAAGCTTTCTTT
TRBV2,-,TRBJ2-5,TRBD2,CASSESGLAGRETQYF,TGTGCCAGCAGTGAATCGGGACTAGCGGGAAGGGAGACCCAGTACTTC
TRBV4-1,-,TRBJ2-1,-,CASSQGLHYGGNEQFF,TGCGCCAGCAGCCAAGGCCTCCACTACGGAGGCAATGAGCAGTTCTTC
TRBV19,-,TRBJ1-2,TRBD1,CASSLGQGAFNGYTF,TGTGCCAGTAGTCTTGGACAGGGGGCTTTTAATGGCTACACCTTC
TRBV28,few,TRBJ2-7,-,CASRPGLESYEQYF,TGTGCCAGCAGGCCGGGACTGGAGTCCTACGAGCAGTACTTC
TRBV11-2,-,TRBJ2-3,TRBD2,CASSSLAGAGDTQYF,TGTGCCAGCAGCTCCTTAGCGGGAGCTGGAGATACGCAGTATTTT
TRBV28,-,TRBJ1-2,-,CASSAQGLFNYGYTF,TGTGCCAGCAGTGCACAGGGACTTTTTAACTATGGCTACACCTTC
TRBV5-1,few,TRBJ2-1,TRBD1,CASSMGTGDNEQFF,TGCGCCAGCAGCATGGGGACAGGGGATAATGAGCAGTTCTTC
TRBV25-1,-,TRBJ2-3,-,CATSRDSTTDTQYF,TGTGCCACCAGCCGGGACTCCACCACAGATACGCAGTATTTT
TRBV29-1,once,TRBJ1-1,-,CSVNTRGVEGNTEAFF,TGCAGCGTTAACACGAGGGGGGTGGAAGGTAACACTGAAGCTTTCTTT
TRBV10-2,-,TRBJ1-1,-,CATFDSGLLVTEAFF,TGCGCCACCTTCGACAGTGGATTATTAGTCACTGAAGCTTTCTTT
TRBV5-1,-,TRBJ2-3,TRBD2,CASSPPLAEETDTQYF,TGCGCCAGCAGTCCCCCCCTAGCGGAAGAGACAGATACGCAGTATTTT
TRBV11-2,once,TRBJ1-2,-,CASSLVMVNYGYTF,TGTGCCAGCAGCTTAGTCATGGTGAACTATGGCTACACCTTC
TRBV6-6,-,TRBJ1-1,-,CASSGIETNTEAFF,TGTGCCAGCAGCGGGATAGAAACGAACACTGAAGCTTTCTTT
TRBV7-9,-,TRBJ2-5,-,CASREPGLETQYF,TGTGCCAGCAGGGAACCGGGGCTTGAGACCCAGTACTTC
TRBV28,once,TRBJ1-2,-,CASSQTGNANYGYTF,TGTGCCAGCAGTCAAACAGGGAATGCTAACTATGGCTACACCTTC
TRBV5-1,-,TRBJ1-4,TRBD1,CASSLEQGNEKLFF,TGCGCCAGCAGCTTGGAACAGGGGAATGAAAAACTGTTTTTT
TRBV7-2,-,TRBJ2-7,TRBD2,CASSLGVLSGRKNEQYF,TGTGCCAGCAGCTTAGGAGTCTTAAGCGGGAGGAAAAACGAGCAGTACTTC
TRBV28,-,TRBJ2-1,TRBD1,CASSLTPSGQSVAEFF,TGTGCCAGCAGTTTAACTCCATCGGGACAGAGCGTTGCGGAGTTCTTC
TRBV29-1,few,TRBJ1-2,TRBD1,CSVERTGRSGYTF,TGCAGCGTCGAACGGACAGGGAGGAGCGGCTACACCTTC
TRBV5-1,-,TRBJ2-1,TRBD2,CASRSSGSSYNEQFF,TGCGCCAGCAGGTCGAGCGGGAGCTCCTACAATGAGCAGTTCTTC
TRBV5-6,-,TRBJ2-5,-,CASSPTGRNVETQYF,TGTGCCAGCAGCCCCACGGGACGGAACGTGGAGACCCAGTACTTC
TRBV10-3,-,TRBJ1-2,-,CAIGREPAGYTF,TGTGCCATCGGCCGGGAGCCCGCGGGCTACACCTTC
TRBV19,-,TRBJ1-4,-,CASRPDSSNEKLFF,TGTGCCAGTAGGCCGGACTCATCTAATGAAAAACTGTTTTTT
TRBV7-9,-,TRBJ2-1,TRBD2,CASSSSGRYEQFF,TGTGCCAGCAGCTCTAGCGGGAGATACGAGCAGTTCTTC
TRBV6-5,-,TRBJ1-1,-,CASSYEEGEAFF,TGTGCCAGCAGTTACGAAGAGGGGGAAGCTTTCTTT
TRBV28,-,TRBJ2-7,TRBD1,CASSEGQGVYEQYF,TGTGCCAGCAGTGAGGGACAGGGGGTATACGAGCAGTACTTC
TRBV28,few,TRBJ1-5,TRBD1,CASSPPGQHSNQPQHF,TGTGCCAGCAGTCCACCGGGACAGCATAGCAATCAGCCCCAGCATTTT
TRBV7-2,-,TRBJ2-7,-,CASSLIQTGGSYEQYF,TGTGCCAGCAGCCTCATTCAGACAGGAGGATCCTACGAGCAGTACTTC
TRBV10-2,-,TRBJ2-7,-,CASSESAGSLKQYF,TGCGCCAGCAGTGAGAGTGCGGGAAGCCTCAAGCAGTACTTC
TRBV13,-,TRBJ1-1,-,CASSWRTMNTEAFF,TGTGCCAGCAGCTGGAGAACGATGAACACTGAAGCTTTCTTT
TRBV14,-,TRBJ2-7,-,CASSQDIGQPSYEQYF,TGTGCCAGCAGCCAAGATATTGGACAGCCCTCCTACGAGCAGTACTTC
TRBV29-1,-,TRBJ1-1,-,CSANRANTEAFF,TGCAGCGCTAACAGGGCGAACACTGAAGCTTTCTTT
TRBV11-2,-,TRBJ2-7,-,CASSLKIGGYEQYF,TGTGCCAGCAGCTTAAAAATCGGGGGCTACGAGCAGTACTTC
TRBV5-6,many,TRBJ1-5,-,CASSLRQLEVGQPQHF,TGTGCCAGCAGCTTGAGGCAGCTAGAAGTCGGTCAGCCCCAGCATTTT
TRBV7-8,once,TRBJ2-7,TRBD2,CASSARTSADEQYF,TGTGCCAGCAGCGCCCGGACTAGCGCGGACGAGCAGTACTTC
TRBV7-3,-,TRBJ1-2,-,CASSLESGNNYGYTF,TGTGCCAGCAGCTTAGAGTCGGGCAATAACTATGGCTACACCTTC
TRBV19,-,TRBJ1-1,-,CASSIGTWDQRDAEAFF,TGTGCCAGTAGTATAGGAACCTGGGACCAACGAGACGCTGAAGCTTTCTTT
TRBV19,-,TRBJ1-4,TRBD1,CASSGQGEKLFF,TGTGCCAGTAGCGGACAGGGCGAAAAACTGTTTTTT
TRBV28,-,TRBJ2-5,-,CASRRTDRETQYF,TGTGCCAGCAGGAGGACAGATAGAGAGACCCAGTACTTC
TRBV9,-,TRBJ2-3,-,CASSETSSDTQYF,TGTGCCAGCAGCGAGACTAGTTCGGATACGCAGTATTTT
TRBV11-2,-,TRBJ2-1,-,CASSQGNRAQRSYNEQFF,TGTGCCAGCAGCCAAGGAAACAGGGCCCAACGCTCCTACAATGAGCAGTTCTTC
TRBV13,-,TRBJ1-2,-,CASSRGGPVTGYTF,TGTGCCAGCAGCCGCGGGGGGCCAGTTACTGGCTACACCTTC